This TCR beta chain was documented in a study of cytomegalovirus exposure and HLA in healthy donors. Study results and caveats: For most TCR beta V segments, an earlier analysis put the productive rate at about 90% or about 30% of the time.

About this clone itself: Its antigen remains unknown.

Germline CDR1 is SGHDN and CDR2 is FVKESK. J was trimmed by 8 bases and V by 2 bases; bases with no gene match: 15. CDR3 length: 17 residues. The PCR had 60 Vbeta and 13 Jbeta primers. Using immunoSEQ multiplex PCR, the repertoire was profiled, and TCRdb retains in-frame clones only, with some absent. The sample lists about 130,000 clones, around 78% occurring once. Sequenced material: PBMCs. This chain connects TRBV14 to TRBJ1-2; 9 positions agree with TRBD1. This clonotype originated in a man aged 45-60 years in good health and CMV-seronegative. The CDR3 loop reads CASSQRTGDRSSLGYTF. The CDR3 DNA follows: TGTGCCAGCAGCCAACGGACAGGGGATCGATCCTCGCTGGGCTACACCTTC.